These T cell receptor beta chains were read from a single sample in a study of vaccination and CD4 T cells after COVID-19. These TCRs are of unknown antigen specificity. One entry per CDR3 protein, called by TCRdb with MiXCR from the PCR reads. The profile covers some 11,000 distinct CDR3 sequences, with 25% to 40% appearing a single time and approximately 12% taken by the ten largest. The sample consisted of CD4+ T cells from blood, cultured in vitro, taken after SARS-CoV-2 vaccination. Every receptor here comes from a human donor who had recovered from COVID-19. CDR3s include the opening cysteine and the closing phenylalanine or tryptophan. The D gene is left open where the match is weak. Only part of the rows carry a size: once, few, many, or a class if the clone is expanded.

cdr3_aa cdr3_nt j_call v_call d_call clone_size
CASNRKTGGSDTQYF TGTGCCAGCAACCGTAAGACAGGGGGCTCAGATACGCAGTATTTT TRBJ2-3 TRBV7-2 TRBD1 NA
CASSAHQGAVGELFF TGTGCCAGCAGCGCTCATCAGGGGGCGGTCGGGGAGCTGTTTTTT TRBJ2-2 TRBV11-1 TRBD1 few
CASSLRTSGTSYEQYF TGTGCCAGTAGTTTACGGACTAGCGGAACCTCCTACGAGCAGTACTTC TRBJ2-7 TRBV19 TRBD2 medium-sized
CASSETSGSPAKNIQYF TGCGCCAGCAGTGAGACTAGCGGGAGCCCAGCCAAAAACATTCAGTACTTC TRBJ2-4 TRBV10-1 TRBD2 NA
CASSVTGVSEAFF TGTGCCAGCAGTGTGACTGGGGTGAGTGAAGCTTTCTTT TRBJ1-1 TRBV12-3/TRBV12-4 NA NA
CASSLVGSYNEQFF TGTGCCAGCAGCTTAGTTGGCAGCTACAATGAGCAGTTCTTC TRBJ2-1 TRBV7-9 NA NA
CASSYRTGYYNEQFF TGTGCCAGCAGTTACCGGACAGGGTACTACAATGAGCAGTTCTTC TRBJ2-1 TRBV6-5 TRBD1 NA
CSAREGGLTYEQYF TGCAGTGCTAGAGAAGGGGGACTAACCTACGAGCAGTACTTC TRBJ2-7 TRBV20-1 NA NA
CAKETSQYNEQFF TGTGCTAAGGAGACGAGTCAATACAATGAGCAGTTCTTC TRBJ2-1 TRBV15 NA few
CASSLGGSVATGELFF TGTGCCAGCAGCCTTGGAGGCAGTGTCGCGACCGGGGAGCTGTTTTTT TRBJ2-2 TRBV5-6 NA NA
CASSPGTGTSPLHF TGCGCCAGCAGCCCGGGGACAGGCACTTCACCCCTCCACTTT TRBJ1-6 TRBV4-3 TRBD1 NA
CSAGTPRVSPLHF TGCAGTGCTGGGACCCCGAGGGTTTCACCCCTCCACTTT TRBJ1-6 TRBV20-1 NA few